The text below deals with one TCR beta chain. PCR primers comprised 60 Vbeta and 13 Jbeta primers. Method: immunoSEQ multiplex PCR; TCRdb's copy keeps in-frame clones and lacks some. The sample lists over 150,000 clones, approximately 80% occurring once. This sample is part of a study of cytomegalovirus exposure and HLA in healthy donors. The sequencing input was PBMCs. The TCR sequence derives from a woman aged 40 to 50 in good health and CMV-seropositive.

The CDR3: CASSPLAGFYNEQFF. The DNA for the CDR3 is TGTGCCAGCAGCCCTTTAGCGGGGTTCTACAATGAGCAGTTCTTC. The chain has TRBV14 and TRBJ2-1; the match to TRBD2 covers 8 bases. J lost 3 bases, V lost 4 bases, and 5 bases had no gene match. This CDR3 contains 15 residues. Germline assignment: CDR1 SGHDN and CDR2 FVKESK.